The rows below give T cell receptor beta chains drawn from one sample of a study of cytomegalovirus exposure and HLA in healthy donors. Data came from immunoSEQ multiplex PCR; TCRdb stores just in-frame clones and leaves some out. The sample holds 160,000 or so clones, 80% to 90% seen once. The sample taken for sequencing was PBMCs. The source is a woman aged 18-29 years in good health and CMV-seronegative. Both conserved end residues are part of each CDR3. The D gene is left open where the match is weak. Clone sizes are given selectively: once, few, many, or a class where the clone is expanded.

v_call	d_call	j_call	clone_size	cdr3_nt	cdr3_aa
TRBV30	TRBD2	TRBJ2-5	-	TGTGCCTGGGGGGGAGCGGGGGGGCGGGAGACCCAGTACTTC	CAWGGAGGRETQYF
TRBV7-9	-	TRBJ1-2	-	TGTGCCAGCAGCTTGGGGAGTGGCTATGGCTACACCTTC	CASSLGSGYGYTF
TRBV19	TRBD1	TRBJ1-5	-	TGTGCCAGTAGTATCGGGACAGGGAGTCAGCCCCAGCATTTT	CASSIGTGSQPQHF
TRBV30	TRBD1	TRBJ2-5	-	TGTGCCTGGAGTGTACAGGGGGCGGTGGAGACCCAGTACTTC	CAWSVQGAVETQYF
TRBV10-3	TRBD2	TRBJ2-7	-	TGTGCCATCAGTGAGCGGACTAGCGGGAGTAACGAGCAGTACTTC	CAISERTSGSNEQYF
TRBV15	-	TRBJ2-1	-	TGTGCCACCAGCACCGGACAAGGAACCTACAATGAGCAGTTCTTC	CATSTGQGTYNEQFF
TRBV30	-	TRBJ2-2	-	TGTGCCTGGAGCACAGGGACCGGGGAGCTGTTTTTT	CAWSTGTGELFF
TRBV18	TRBD2	TRBJ2-1	-	TGTGCCAGCTCACCCCCCTCGCGGGAGCACAATGAGCAGTTCTTC	CASSPPSREHNEQFF
TRBV18	-	TRBJ1-2	-	TGTGCCAGCTCACCTAATCAGGGCAACTATGGCTACACCTTC	CASSPNQGNYGYTF
TRBV7-2	TRBD2	TRBJ2-1	-	TGTGCCAGCAGCTTAGAGCGGGGGGGCAAAAATGAGCAGTTCTTC	CASSLERGGKNEQFF
TRBV28	-	TRBJ2-7	-	TGTGCCAGCAGTTTACCCATAAAAGCCCTAAAAACAGGGCTGGACGAGCAGTACTTC	CASSLPIKALKTGLDEQYF
TRBV18	TRBD1	TRBJ1-2	-	TGTGCCAGCTCACTTGGACAGGTTAACTATGGCTACACCTTC	CASSLGQVNYGYTF
TRBV7-9	TRBD1	TRBJ1-4	-	TGTGCCAGCAGCTTAGCGATTGCCCAGGGGGCAGGTGAAAAACTGTTTTTT	CASSLAIAQGAGEKLFF
TRBV7-2	-	TRBJ2-3	-	TGTGCCAGCAGCTTAGCGGGGGCGGGCACAGATACGCAGTATTTT	CASSLAGAGTDTQYF
TRBV4-1	TRBD1	TRBJ1-5	-	TGCGCCAGCAGCCAAGAAGGAGGGGGCCATCAGCCCCAGCATTTT	CASSQEGGGHQPQHF
TRBV5-1	TRBD2	TRBJ2-3	-	TGCGCCAGCAGCTCAGGACTAGCGGCTAGCACAGATACGCAGTATTTT	CASSSGLAASTDTQYF
TRBV5-1	TRBD1	TRBJ2-2	once	TGCGCCAGCACGGCTACAGGGGACCGGGACACCGGGGAGCTGTTTTTT	CASTATGDRDTGELFF
TRBV25-1	TRBD2	TRBJ2-1	-	TGTGCCAGCAGTGGAGGTCAGCTGGCGGGAGTAGGCAATGAGCAGTTCTTC	CASSGGQLAGVGNEQFF
TRBV4-2	-	TRBJ2-7	-	TGTGCCAGCAGCCAAGATGGTGGAGCTACGTACGAGCAGTACTTC	CASSQDGGATYEQYF
TRBV5-4	-	TRBJ2-1	-	TGTGCCAGCAGCCCGGCAGGGAGGGAGCAGTTCTTC	CASSPAGREQFF
TRBV27	TRBD2	TRBJ2-1	-	TGTGCCAGTTCGGTAGCGGGGGCCCCCTCCTACAATGAGCAGTTCTTC	CASSVAGAPSYNEQFF
TRBV7-8	-	TRBJ2-1	-	TGTGCCAGCAATCCCCTGACCGGGAGCTCCTACAATGAGCAGTTCTTC	CASNPLTGSSYNEQFF
TRBV7-7	-	TRBJ2-5	-	TGTGCCAGCAGCTTGGGGCCAAACAAGGTAGAAGAGACCCAGTACTTC	CASSLGPNKVEETQYF
TRBV5-4	TRBD1	TRBJ2-3	-	TGTGCCAGCAGCTCGGGACAGGGCACAGATACGCAGTATTTT	CASSSGQGTDTQYF
TRBV7-9	TRBD1	TRBJ2-3	few	TGTGCCAGCAGCCCAGGTTGGACAGGGAGCACAGATACGCAGTATTTT	CASSPGWTGSTDTQYF
TRBV7-6	TRBD1	TRBJ1-4	-	TGTGCCAGCAGCTTAGGGACAGGGTTGAATGAAAAACTGTTTTTT	CASSLGTGLNEKLFF
TRBV2	-	TRBJ1-2	once	TGTGCCAGCAGCCGGGATGGTGGCTACACCTTC	CASSRDGGYTF
TRBV7-8	-	TRBJ1-4	-	TGTGCCAGCAGCTTAGCTTTACAAGGAGTTAATGAAAAACTGTTTTTT	CASSLALQGVNEKLFF
TRBV10-3	-	TRBJ1-2	-	TGTGCCATCAGTGAGCCCCCAGCCAGGGTTGGCTACACCTTC	CAISEPPARVGYTF
TRBV29-1	TRBD2	TRBJ2-2	-	TGCAGCGTGGGGGCGGGAGGTTACACCGGGGAGCTGTTTTTT	CSVGAGGYTGELFF
TRBV10-1	TRBD2	TRBJ2-3	-	TGCGCCAGCAGTGACGCTAGCGGGGGAGCAGATACGCAGTATTTT	CASSDASGGADTQYF
TRBV5-1	-	TRBJ2-1	-	TGCGCCAGCAGCTTCCAGGGCGCTTCTCGGCTTAATGAGCAGTTCTTC	CASSFQGASRLNEQFF
TRBV6-6	TRBD2	TRBJ2-3	-	TGTGCCAGCACCCCTGCGGGACTATTTAGCACAGATACGCAGTATTTT	CASTPAGLFSTDTQYF
TRBV5-1	-	TRBJ1-2	once	TGCGCCAGCAGCTTGGCCGGAGGAGACTATGGCTACACCTTC	CASSLAGGDYGYTF
TRBV19	-	TRBJ1-6	-	TGTGCCAGTAGTATCACAGGAACTAATTCACCCCTCCACTTT	CASSITGTNSPLHF